The 23 T cell receptor beta chains given below trace back to one sample, sequenced in a study of T cell repertoires in cytomegalovirus infection. MiXCR, run by TCRdb on the reads, gives a single entry per CDR3 protein. This table holds approximately 350,000 distinct CDR3 sequences, about 32% found once. Their cognate antigens are unknown. Sequences were derived from cultured PBMCs, sampled from culture after CMV antigen stimulation. The receptor set was obtained from a human donor in good health (CMV status not recorded). Some clones in this sample may be carry-over from other donors' samples.

This clonotype turned up a few times. This rearrangement joins TRBV7-2 to TRBJ2-2; no reliable D call. Germline-derived CDR1 and CDR2 are SGHTA and FQGNSA. With 3 bases removed from V and 0 bases from J, the gap between germline ends came to 11 bases. The CDR3 sequence is 16 residues long. The CDR3 loop reads CASSFYRVANTGELFF. The CDR3 DNA is TGTGCCAGCAGCTTTTATCGGGTTGCGAACACCGGGGAGCTGTTTTTT.

The chain couples TRBV6-2 or TRBV6-3 to TRBJ2-1; the D is unclear. Germline CDR1 is MNHEY and CDR2 is SVGEGT. This CDR3 contains 15 residues. Trimming left V 6 bases short and J 0 bases short, with 12 bases between. DNA of the CDR3: TGTGCCAGCAGGCTTCGTCAGAGCTCCTACAATGAGCAGTTCTTC. This translates into CASRLRQSSYNEQFF.

The chain uses TRBV7-6 and TRBJ2-7, with a possible D match to TRBD2 (5 bases). Per germline, CDR1 SGHVS and CDR2 FNYEAQ. V dropped 0 bases and J dropped 6 bases, with 18 bases sitting between them. This CDR3 contains 16 residues. CDR3 amino acids: CASSLAPGGSRGEQYF. The DNA of the CDR3 is TGTGCCAGCAGCTTAGCGCCGGGCGGGTCACGGGGCGAGCAGTACTTC.

The chain links TRBV7-9 to TRBJ2-5, with TRBD1 matching 7 bases. The germline V gene encodes CDR1 SEHNR and CDR2 FQNEAQ (reference sequence). This CDR3 contains 15 residues. The V and J ends lost 5 bases and 2 bases, in that order; junction bases with no gene match: 8. The CDR3 nucleotides read TGTGCCAGCAGCCTCCCTCGACAGGGTCAAGAGACCCAGTACTTC. Translation gives CASSLPRQGQETQYF. Full variable domain (outside the CDR3, taken from reference TRBV7-9 and TRBJ2-5): DTGVSQNPRHKITKRGQNVTFRCDPISEHNRLYWYRQTLGQGPEFLTYFQNEAQLEKSRLLSDRFSAERPKGSFSTLEIQRTEQGDSAMYLCASSLPRQGQETQYFGPGTRLLVL.

This clonotype was found a few times. This rearrangement joins TRBV7-9 to TRBJ1-2; TRBD1 agrees at 7 bases. V was clipped by 4 bases and J by 3 bases; unmatched bases: 2. Germline V gives CDR1 SEHNR, CDR2 FQNEAQ (reference sequence). The CDR3 is 13 amino acids. The CDR3 DNA sequence: TGTGCCAGCAGCTATACAGGGGACTATGGCTACACCTTC. This translates into CASSYTGDYGYTF.

This clonotype has just a few counts. This sequence joins TRBV7-2 and TRBJ1-5; no clear D gene. CDR1 SGHTA and CDR2 FQGNSA come from the germline V gene. The CDR3 has 15 residues. V was clipped by 1 base and J by 3 bases, with 10 bases between them. CDR3 sequence: CASSLDGIYNQPQHF. CDR3 DNA: TGTGCCAGCAGCTTAGACGGAATCTACAATCAGCCCCAGCATTTT. Full variable domain (missing parts from reference TRBV7-2 and TRBJ1-5): GAGVSQSPSNKVTEKGKDVELRCDPISGHTALYWYRQSLGQGLEFLIYFQGNSAPDKSGLPSDRFSAERTGGSVSTLTIQRTQQEDSAVYLCASSLDGIYNQPQHFGDGTRLSIL.

To note about this clonotype: A much more abundant neighbour one base away suggests this may be a read error. The chain carries TRBV7-6 and TRBJ1-1; unclear D gene. Germline lookup yields CDR1 SGHVS and CDR2 FNYEAQ. This CDR3 is built from 14 residues. V was trimmed by 2 bases and J by 1 base, leaving 8 bases between them. CDR3 DNA sequence: TGTGCCAGCAGCTTACGGATTACGAACACTGAAGCTTTCTTT. This translates into CASSLRITNTEAFF.

There are many counts of this clonotype. The rearrangement joins TRBV7-2 to TRBJ2-1, with D tentatively TRBD1 or TRBD2 (7 bases each). V was trimmed by 2 bases and J by 7 bases, leaving 12 bases between them. Germline V CDR1 and CDR2: SGHTA, FQGNSA. This CDR3 is built from 14 residues. CDR3 in DNA: TGTGCCAGCAGCTTAAGTCAGGGGGGGAATGAGCAGTTCTTC. It translates to CASSLSQGGNEQFF.

The chain has TRBV6-5 and TRBJ2-7; 9 positions agree with TRBD1. Germline lookup yields CDR1 MNHEY and CDR2 SVGAGI. V shed 6 bases, J shed 0 bases, and the junction held 12 bases outside the gene matches. This CDR3 has 17 amino acids. The CDR3, as DNA: TGTGCCAGCAGCCGTCCCGGGACAGGGAGGAGCTCCTACGAGCAGTACTTC. This gives the protein CASSRPGTGRSSYEQYF.

There are a few counts of this clonotype. The J gene is TRBJ2-3, the V gene TRBV2, with D perhaps being TRBD1 or TRBD2 (5 bases each). The CDR3 runs to 15 residues. Trimming cost V 8 bases and J 2 bases, with 17 bases left between them. Germline-derived CDR1 and CDR2 are SNHLY and FYNNEI. The CDR3 DNA is TGTGCCAGCCGAACGGGGCCATCGGACACAGATACGCAGTATTTT. Translating it yields CASRTGPSDTDTQYF.

The genes are TRBV7-6 and TRBJ1-1, with unresolved D. CDR1 and CDR2 from the germline V gene are SGHVS and FNYEAQ. The CDR3 runs 16 residues. The ends were cut back, 1 base at V and 0 bases at J, with 12 bases in the middle. The CDR3 sequence: CASSLVRLTLNTEAFF. The CDR3 region has the DNA TGTGCCAGCAGCTTAGTGCGGCTAACTCTGAACACTGAAGCTTTCTTT.

This clonotype was counted only a few times. This sequence joins TRBV7-2 and TRBJ1-4; no clear D gene. The germline gives CDR1 SGHTA, CDR2 FQGNSA. Deletions cut 5 bases from V and 7 bases from J, with 20 bases between. This CDR3 has 16 amino acids. CDR3 region: CASSPRASAVGEKLFF. CDR3 in DNA: TGTGCCAGCAGCCCTAGGGCCTCGGCAGTGGGTGAAAAACTGTTTTTT.

The V call is TRBV5-1, the J call TRBJ2-7; D not resolved. With 5 bases removed from V and 2 bases from J, the gap between germline ends came to 14 bases. The CDR3 contains 14 residues. Germline V lookup: CDR1 SGHRS, CDR2 YFSETQ. The CDR3: CASRTGQNTYEQYF. CDR3 coding DNA: TGCGCCAGCAGAACCGGGCAGAACACCTACGAGCAGTACTTC.

V gene TRBV4-2 combines with J gene TRBJ2-3; no clear D gene. V shed 0 bases and J shed 5 bases, with 6 bases lying between them. This CDR3 is built from 13 residues. Germline-derived CDR1 and CDR2 are LGHNA and YNFKEQ. In DNA, the CDR3 is TGTGCCAGCAGCCAAGAAAAGGTAGATACGCAGTATTTT. As protein: CASSQEKVDTQYF.

In this sample, this clonotype turned up a few times. This sequence joins TRBV19 and TRBJ2-7, with a possible D match to TRBD1 (6 bases). From germline, CDR1 is LNHDA and CDR2 SQIVND (reference sequence). The CDR3 is 15 residues long. Between the trimmed V and J ends, which lost 5 bases and 3 bases, there was a span of 17 bases. For the CDR3, the DNA is TGTGCCAGTAGTCTGTCACCCCAGGGGAACTACGAGCAGTACTTC. Translated: CASSLSPQGNYEQYF.

This clonotype has more than one count but fewer than ten. CDR3 sequence: CATSGRGEKLFF. The CDR3 DNA sequence: TGTGCCACCAGTGGTCGCGGCGAAAAACTGTTTTTT. V is TRBV24-1 and J is TRBJ1-4; D remains ambiguous. Trimming pared 5 bases from V and 8 bases from J, leaving 8 bases between. This CDR3 region has 12 residues. Germline lookup yields CDR1 KGHDR and CDR2 SFDVKD.

The J gene is TRBJ1-1, the V gene TRBV6-2 or TRBV6-3; D unclear. From germline, CDR1 is MNHEY and CDR2 SVGEGT. CDR3 length: 13 amino acids. V was cut by 6 bases and J by 4 bases, with 12 bases left in between. This CDR3 reads CASSPFQGTEAFF. The CDR3 DNA follows: TGTGCCAGCAGCCCCTTTCAAGGCACTGAAGCTTTCTTT.

V and J are TRBV7-2 and TRBJ2-7; 8 bases are a match to TRBD1. CDR1 SGHTA and CDR2 FQGNSA come from the germline V gene. With V trimmed by 5 bases and J by 6 bases, 9 bases remained unmatched. There are 14 residues in the CDR3. This chain's CDR3 is CASSLGQGGSEQYV. CDR3 nucleotide sequence: TGTGCCAGCAGCCTTGGACAGGGTGGCAGCGAGCAGTACGTC.

The J gene is TRBJ2-7, the V gene TRBV28, with a possible D match to TRBD2 (6 bases). The CDR3 runs 15 residues. Germline assignment: CDR1 MDHEN and CDR2 SYDVKM. V dropped 4 bases and J dropped 0 bases, with 13 bases sitting between them. CDR3 nucleotides: TGTGCCAGCAGTTCCCCCGGAGGGAACTCCTACGAGCAGTACTTC. Translating it yields CASSSPGGNSYEQYF.

The chain couples TRBV7-2 to TRBJ1-2; 7 bases fit TRBD1. Germline CDR1 reads SGHTA; CDR2 reads FQGNSA. Losses at the gene ends were 1 base for V and 6 bases for J; bases not matched to a gene: 11. The CDR3 has 16 amino acids. CDR3: CASSLEVLGTDNGYTF. DNA of the CDR3: TGTGCCAGCAGCTTAGAGGTGTTAGGGACAGATAATGGCTACACCTTC.

This sequence joins TRBV20-1 and TRBJ2-1; D is uncertain. V lost 0 bases and J 6 bases, leaving 9 bases between the germline ends. This CDR3 is 13 amino acids long. In germline, CDR1 is DFQATT, CDR2 SNEGSKA (reference sequence). CDR3 sequence: CSAREGNSNEQFF. CDR3 coding DNA: TGCAGTGCTAGAGAGGGGAACAGCAATGAGCAGTTCTTC.

This clonotype has a count of ten or more. The chain recombines TRBV7-8 with TRBJ2-1; 11 bases match TRBD2. From germline, CDR1 is SGHVS and CDR2 FQNEAQ. Trimming removed 6 bases from V and 5 bases from J; junction bases left unmatched: 9. CDR3 length: 16 residues. The CDR3 DNA is TGTGCCAGCAGACCCATACTAGCGGGAGTCCACAATGAGCAGTTCTTC. Its translation is CASRPILAGVHNEQFF.

The rearrangement uses TRBV7-2 and TRBJ2-7; 8 nucleotides align to TRBD1. CDR3 length equals 13 residues. J gave up 7 bases and V 5 bases, and 7 bases lay outside the gene matches. Germline V lookup: CDR1 SGHTA, CDR2 FQGNSA. In DNA form, the CDR3 reads TGTGCCAGCAGCCAGGACAGGGTTTGGGAGCAGTACGTC. Amino acid sequence: CASSQDRVWEQYV.